Below are 30 T cell receptor beta chains sequenced from a single sample in a study of blood T cell repertoires in COVID-19. Assay: immunoSEQ multiplex PCR; the TCRdb copy retains only in-frame clones and omits some. The sample yields 150,000 to 200,000 clones, about 90% seen once. Sequenced sample: peripheral blood. The receptors derive from an older man with active or convalescent COVID-19.

V and J are TRBV4-1 and TRBJ2-2; 8 positions match TRBD1. Losses at the gene ends were 4 bases for V and 4 bases for J; bases not matched to a gene: 5. The CDR3 is 15 residues long. The germline V gene has CDR1 MGHRA and CDR2 YSYEKL. The CDR3 bases are TGCGCCAGCAGCCCACGACAGGGGAGCACCGGGGAGCTGTTTTTT. Translated, it gives CASSPRQGSTGELFF.

This clone has a single count. The chain links TRBV27 to TRBJ1-6, with 8 nucleotides matching TRBD1. Germline V gene lookup returns CDR1 MNHEY and CDR2 SMNVEV (reference sequence). Trimming at V came to 6 bases and at J to 7 bases, leaving 5 bases not matched to a gene. The CDR3 length is 14 residues. The CDR3 DNA reads as TGTGCCAGCAGCAGGGACAGGCAAAATTCACCCCTCCACTTT. Encoded protein: CASSRDRQNSPLHF.

This clone has just one count. This chain links TRBV30 with TRBJ1-5; D perhaps matches TRBD1 (6 bases). The ends were cut back, 5 bases at V and 4 bases at J, with 12 bases in the middle. The CDR3 totals 13 residues. CDR1 is GTSNPN, CDR2 SVGIG, per germline (reference sequence). CDR3 sequence reads: CAWSRTENQPQHF. The CDR3 DNA reads as TGTGCCTGGTCTAGGACAGAAAATCAGCCCCAGCATTTT.

This clone was seen more than once but under ten times. V gene TRBV2 combines with J gene TRBJ1-1; D perhaps matches TRBD1 (6 bases). Germline-derived CDR1 and CDR2 are SNHLY and FYNNEI. The CDR3 consists of 12 residues. In DNA form, the CDR3 reads TGTGTCGTCAGGGGTTTGAACACTGAAGCTTTCTTT. The encoded protein is CVVRGLNTEAFF.

The CDR3 DNA reads TGTGCCAGCAGCCGGTCTTTGACTGGAAACACCATATATTTT. It translates to CASSRSLTGNTIYF. The gene calls are TRBV27 and TRBJ1-3; no clear D. Germline V gives CDR1 MNHEY, CDR2 SMNVEV (reference sequence). Deletions cut 6 bases from V and 2 bases from J, with 11 bases between. This CDR3 has 14 residues.

The rearrangement uses TRBV9 and TRBJ1-1; D uncertain. Trimming removed 4 bases from V and 2 bases from J, with 6 bases in between. The CDR3 totals 12 residues. Germline CDR1 and CDR2: SGDLS and YYNGEE. The CDR3 protein is CASSPRNTEAFF. The DNA for the CDR3 is TGTGCCAGCAGCCCCCGTAACACTGAAGCTTTCTTT.

This sequence joins TRBV2 and TRBJ1-5, with D perhaps TRBD1 (5 bases). CDR1 and CDR2 from the germline V gene are SNHLY and FYNNEI. The CDR3 covers 15 residues. Trimming removed 2 bases from V and 1 base from J, with 9 bases in between. CDR3 amino acids: CASSEQGMSNQPQHF. The CDR3 nucleotides read TGTGCCAGCAGTGAACAGGGTATGAGCAATCAGCCCCAGCATTTT.

The chain couples TRBV5-4 to TRBJ1-2; D is possibly TRBD1 (6 bases). Trimming pared 4 bases from V and 3 bases from J, leaving 7 bases between. Looked up from germline, CDR1 is SGHNT and CDR2 is YYREEE (reference sequence). CDR3 length equals 12 residues. CDR3 sequence reads: CASSAGDYGYTF. CDR3 coding DNA: TGTGCCAGCAGCGCAGGGGACTATGGCTACACCTTC.

The CDR3, as DNA: TGTGCCAGCAGGGCTGAGGACTTGAATCAAGAGACCCAGTACTTC. Translated: CASRAEDLNQETQYF. V and J are TRBV5-6 and TRBJ2-5, with a weak D call TRBD2 (5 bases). Trimming pared 5 bases from V and 2 bases from J, leaving 16 bases between. Looked up from germline, CDR1 is SGHDT and CDR2 is YYEEEE. There are 15 residues in the CDR3.

The chain uses TRBV2 and TRBJ1-2; D is perhaps TRBD1 (5 bases). The CDR3 has 13 residues. Trimming pared 5 bases from V and 4 bases from J, leaving 11 bases between. CDR1 SNHLY and CDR2 FYNNEI come from the germline V gene. The CDR3 region is CASSSQGGYGYTF. CDR3 coding DNA: TGTGCCAGCAGTTCCCAGGGAGGCTATGGCTACACCTTC.

The V and J genes are TRBV27 and TRBJ1-2; D unresolved. The germline V and J ends were trimmed by 6 bases and 2 bases, with 7 bases remaining between them. This CDR3 is 12 amino acids long. The germline V gene has CDR1 MNHEY and CDR2 SMNVEV (reference sequence). CDR3 loop: CASRDTNYGYTF. The DNA of the CDR3 is TGTGCCAGCAGAGACACAAACTATGGCTACACCTTC.

This chain links TRBV9 with TRBJ2-7; no clear D. Germline V lookup: CDR1 SGDLS, CDR2 YYNGEE. The CDR3 runs to 14 residues. With 3 bases removed from V and 5 bases from J, the gap between germline ends came to 15 bases. Written as DNA, the CDR3 is TGTGCCAGCAGCGGCCCGAGGAGTATTGACGAGCAGTACTTC. The encoded protein is CASSGPRSIDEQYF.

V usage is TRBV6-6 and J usage is TRBJ1-5; unclear D gene. CDR1 MNHNY and CDR2 SVGAGI come from the germline V gene (reference sequence). This CDR3 has 12 amino acids. The germline V and J ends were trimmed by 6 bases and 5 bases, with 8 bases remaining between them. CDR3 in amino acids: CASSVTDQPQHF. The CDR3 DNA reads as TGTGCCAGCAGCGTTACAGATCAGCCCCAGCATTTT.

The rearrangement joins TRBV28 to TRBJ2-7, with 10 bases identical to TRBD1. There are 14 residues in the CDR3. Per germline, CDR1 MDHEN and CDR2 SYDVKM. Germline trimming cut 8 bases from V and 6 bases from J; bases unmatched to any gene: 10. CDR3 nucleotide sequence: TGTGCCAGCGGACGGACAGGGGGTATAGGCGAGCAGTACTTC. Translated: CASGRTGGIGEQYF.

The chain uses TRBV7-2 and TRBJ1-6; D unresolved. The CDR3 has 14 residues. CDR1 and CDR2 (germline): SGHTA, FQGNSA. The germline V and J ends were trimmed by 3 bases and 7 bases, with 10 bases remaining between them. CDR3 in DNA: TGTGCCAGCAGCTTCACCAGGTTGAATTCACCCCTCCACTTT. Protein product: CASSFTRLNSPLHF.

The chain links TRBV2 to TRBJ1-5; D is possibly TRBD1 (6 bases). V was clipped by 7 bases and J by 0 bases, with 13 bases between them. The germline CDR1 and CDR2 sequences are SNHLY and FYNNEI. CDR3 length equals 15 residues. CDR3 residues: CASTPGTYSNQPQHF. The DNA for the CDR3 is TGTGCCAGCACCCCCGGGACATATAGCAATCAGCCCCAGCATTTT.

This clone was seen a handful of times. J is TRBJ1-5 and V is TRBV7-9; TRBD1 agrees at 7 bases. Trimming removed 0 bases from V and 7 bases from J; junction bases left unmatched: 9. This CDR3 is built from 16 residues. Germline V gene sequence: CDR1 SEHNR, CDR2 FQNEAQ (reference sequence). CDR3 residues: CASSLAGTVRRQPQHF. The CDR3 bases are TGTGCCAGCAGCTTAGCGGGGACAGTGAGAAGGCAGCCCCAGCATTTT.

The chain employs TRBV7-2 and TRBJ1-4, with D possibly being TRBD1 (5 bases). Germline CDR1 SGHTA, CDR2 FQGNSA. V was cut by 1 base and J by 10 bases, with 13 bases left in between. The CDR3 length is 14 residues. The CDR3 reads CASSLVGPETKLFF. The CDR3 bases are TGTGCCAGCAGCTTAGTGGGGCCGGAGACAAAACTGTTTTTT.

The V gene is TRBV19, the J gene TRBJ2-2; 8 bases agree with TRBD1. The CDR3 contains 14 residues. V dropped 8 bases and J dropped 7; count of bases not matched to a gene: 9. Germline CDR1 LNHDA, CDR2 SQIVND (reference sequence). The CDR3 is CASLDRGRNGELFF. CDR3 DNA sequence: TGTGCCAGTTTAGACAGGGGTCGGAACGGGGAGCTGTTTTTT.

The count of this clone is one. This rearrangement joins TRBV30 to TRBJ1-5; 8 bases match TRBD1. Germline loops: CDR1 GTSNPN, CDR2 SVGIG (reference sequence). V dropped 2 bases and J dropped 4; count of bases not matched to a gene: 4. The CDR3 runs to 14 residues. CDR3 in amino acids: CAWSTGGGNQPQHF. The CDR3 DNA is TGTGCCTGGAGTACAGGGGGTGGAAATCAGCCCCAGCATTTT.

The rearrangement links TRBV2 to TRBJ2-3; 8 nucleotides match TRBD2. Germline CDR1 reads SNHLY; CDR2 reads FYNNEI. The CDR3 runs 15 residues. J gave up 3 bases and V 3 bases, and 5 bases lay outside the gene matches. CDR3 sequence (DNA): TGTGCCAGCAGTGATCTGGCGGGAGGAACAGATACGCAGTATTTT. The encoded protein is CASSDLAGGTDTQYF.

The rearrangement joins TRBV28 to TRBJ1-2; maybe TRBD1 (6 bases). The CDR3 extends over 15 amino acids. The V end was cut by 2 bases, the J end by 0 bases, with 10 bases between. The germline gives CDR1 MDHEN, CDR2 SYDVKM. In DNA, the CDR3 is TGTGCCAGCAGTTTACGGGGGGGCCCTAACTATGGCTACACCTTC. Translating gives CASSLRGGPNYGYTF.

The chain carries TRBV3-1 (or the pseudogene TRBV3-2) and TRBJ2-2; TRBD2 is a possible D gene (5 bases). Germline CDR1 reads LGHDT; CDR2 reads YNNKEL (reference sequence). This CDR3 has 17 residues. Between the trimmed V and J ends, which lost 0 bases and 2 bases, there was a span of 13 bases. The CDR3 DNA reads TGTGCCAGCAGCCAAGATATTTGGACTCCTAACACCGGGGAGCTGTTTTTT. Protein: CASSQDIWTPNTGELFF.

J is TRBJ1-5 and V is TRBV6-2 or TRBV6-3, with 10 bases lining up with TRBD1. Germline V gene lookup returns CDR1 MNHEY and CDR2 SVGEGT. The trim removed 6 bases at V and 3 bases at J, leaving 8 bases unmatched. CDR3 length: 16 amino acids. CDR3 nucleotide sequence: TGTGCCAGCAGCCCTCAGACAGGGGGCGACAATCAGCCCCAGCATTTT. It specifies CASSPQTGGDNQPQHF.

This sequence joins TRBV20-1 and TRBJ1-5; 7 nucleotides match TRBD1. J gave up 6 bases and V 6 bases, and 14 bases lay outside the gene matches. The length of the CDR3 is 15 residues. The germline V gene encodes CDR1 DFQATT and CDR2 SNEGSKA (reference sequence). CDR3: CSASQSDRAGQPQHF. DNA of the CDR3: TGCAGTGCCAGTCAAAGTGACAGGGCCGGTCAGCCCCAGCATTTT.

The chain combines TRBV19 with TRBJ1-4; 11 bases align to TRBD1. Germline trimming cut 6 bases from V and 5 bases from J; bases unmatched to any gene: 8. CDR3 length equals 16 residues. Germline CDR1 and CDR2: LNHDA and SQIVND (reference sequence). The CDR3 nucleotides read TGTGCCAGTAGGCTATGGACAGGGGGCCGGAATGAAAAACTGTTTTTT. It yields the protein CASRLWTGGRNEKLFF.

The gene calls are TRBV6-2 or TRBV6-3 and TRBJ2-1; D not certain. V dropped 2 bases and J dropped 3 bases, with 8 bases sitting between them. CDR1 and CDR2 (germline): MNHEY, SVGEGT. This CDR3 contains 14 residues. The CDR3 spells CASSYDKHYNEQFF. CDR3 nucleotides: TGTGCCAGCAGTTACGACAAGCACTACAATGAGCAGTTCTTC.

The chain recombines TRBV3-1 (or the pseudogene TRBV3-2) with TRBJ1-4; D not certain. Per germline, CDR1 LGHDT and CDR2 YNNKEL (reference sequence). The CDR3 has 18 amino acids. Trimming took off 2 bases at V and 0 bases at J, with 16 bases between the two ends. The CDR3 DNA follows: TGTGCCAGCAGCCAACATCGGGTGTTGCGCGCAACTAATGAAAAACTGTTTTTT. The encoded protein is CASSQHRVLRATNEKLFF.

This rearrangement joins TRBV27 to TRBJ2-1; 8 bases are a match to TRBD1. The CDR3 totals 16 residues. CDR1 and CDR2 from the germline V gene are MNHEY and SMNVEV (reference sequence). J gave up 9 bases and V 3 bases, and 13 bases lay outside the gene matches. The CDR3 DNA is TGTGCCAGCAGTTTGTGGGCAGGGGGCGCTTATGGTGAGCAGTTCTTC. Protein product: CASSLWAGGAYGEQFF.

The V and J genes are TRBV9 and TRBJ1-3; the D gene is possibly TRBD1 (6 bases). CDR1 is SGDLS, CDR2 YYNGEE, per germline. CDR3 length: 14 amino acids. V was clipped by 2 bases and J by 3 bases, with 9 bases between them. CDR3 protein: CASSVDSNGNTIYF. The CDR3 coding sequence is TGTGCCAGCAGCGTGGACAGTAATGGAAACACCATATATTTT.